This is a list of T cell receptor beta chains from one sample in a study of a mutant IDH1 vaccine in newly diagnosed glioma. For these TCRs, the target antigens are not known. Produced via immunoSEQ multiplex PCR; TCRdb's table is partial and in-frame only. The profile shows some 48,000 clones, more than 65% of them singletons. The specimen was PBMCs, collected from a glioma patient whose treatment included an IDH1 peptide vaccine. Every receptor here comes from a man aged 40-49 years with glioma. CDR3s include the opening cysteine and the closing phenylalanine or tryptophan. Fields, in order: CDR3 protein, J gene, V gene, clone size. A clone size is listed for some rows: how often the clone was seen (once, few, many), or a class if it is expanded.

CASKPPGTDNPNF,TRBJ1-1,TRBV6-6,.
CASSVGGPGTSGANEQFF,TRBJ2-1,TRBV9,.
CASSYSHLVQETQYF,TRBJ2-5,TRBV6-5,.
CASSFADRTNTEAFF,TRBJ1-1,TRBV6-6,.
CASSESGYRNNEQFF,TRBJ2-1,TRBV25-1,.
CASRRQIANTGELFF,TRBJ2-2,TRBV19,.
CATSRDLGRESAQHF,TRBJ1-5,TRBV15,few
CSVDRGRETQYF,TRBJ2-5,TRBV29-1,.
CASSIRGTASYEQYF,TRBJ2-7,TRBV13,.
CASSQEGERTNEKLFF,TRBJ1-4,TRBV4-2,many
CASSQGPRSSYEQYF,TRBJ2-7,TRBV4-1,.
CAWSLLTGASGNTIYF,TRBJ1-3,TRBV30,.
CASRIIGGGGYTF,TRBJ1-2,TRBV2,.
CASSLQRNNSPLHF,TRBJ1-6,TRBV7-2,.
CASSPRTQSYEQYF,TRBJ2-7,TRBV18,.
CASSRGANQPQHF,TRBJ1-5,TRBV5-6,few
CASSSDRGAYTF,TRBJ1-2,TRBV2,few
CASSYSTGRNYGYTF,TRBJ1-2,TRBV6-6,.
CASSPHYSGGAYEQYF,TRBJ2-7,TRBV14,.
CASSYLRNQPQHF,TRBJ1-5,TRBV6-5,.
CASSLADRSGNTIYF,TRBJ1-3,TRBV7-8,.
CASSEALARGYEQYF,TRBJ2-7,TRBV2,once